The rows below give T cell receptor beta chains drawn from one sample of a study of blood T cells in healthy people across ages. TCRdb re-derived calls from the 5' RACE reads in MiXCR, one entry per CDR3 protein. The repertoire includes about 680,000 distinct CDR3 sequences, roughly 50% of them detected once, and roughly a third sits in the top ten. Sequencing used blood. The source is a woman aged 55-70 years in good health. CDR3s include the opening cysteine and the closing phenylalanine or tryptophan. The order of the fields is D gene, J gene, clone size, V gene, CDR3 protein, CDR3 DNA. D genes are given only for firm matches. Size is stated for part of the rows, as once, few or many counts, or as a class when the clone is expanded.

NA | TRBJ2-7 | NA | TRBV7-2 | CASSFRGSDEQYF | TGTGCCAGCAGCTTCAGGGGATCGGACGAGCAGTACTTC
TRBD1 | TRBJ2-6 | NA | TRBV5-1 | CASRGDSYSGANVLTF | TGCGCCAGCAGAGGGGACAGCTACTCTGGGGCCAACGTCCTGACTTTC
NA | TRBJ2-1 | NA | TRBV20-1 | CSARESPWADRNEQFF | TGCAGTGCTAGAGAATCCCCATGGGCTGACCGGAATGAGCAGTTCTTC
TRBD1 | TRBJ1-2 | many | TRBV3-1 | CASSQIQGARYGYTF | TGTGCCAGCAGCCAGATACAGGGGGCCCGCTATGGCTACACCTTC
TRBD2 | TRBJ2-7 | few | TRBV18 | CASSPPNSVAGEQYF | TGTGCCAGCTCACCACCAAACAGCGTAGCGGGAGAGCAGTACTTC
TRBD1 | TRBJ1-2 | once | TRBV7-2 | CASSRSRDSYGYTF | TGTGCCAGCAGCCGAAGCCGGGACAGCTATGGCTACACCTTC
NA | TRBJ2-5 | NA | TRBV2 | CATTGLRRETQYF | TGTGCCACCACGGGACTGCGGCGGGAGACCCAGTACTTC
NA | TRBJ2-5 | few | TRBV10-3 | CAISEAKNGETQYF | TGTGCCATCAGTGAGGCAAAAAATGGGGAGACCCAGTACTTC
TRBD1 | TRBJ2-1 | NA | TRBV6-6 | CASREQGAYNEQFF | TGTGCCAGCAGAGAACAGGGGGCCTACAATGAGCAGTTCTTC
TRBD1 | TRBJ2-7 | few | TRBV6-2/TRBV6-3 | CASRTGLIYEQYF | TGTGCCAGCCGGACAGGGTTGATCTACGAGCAGTACTTC
NA | TRBJ2-7 | NA | TRBV12-3/TRBV12-4 | CASRPGYSSSYNEQYF | TGTGCCAGCAGACCCGGGTACAGCAGCTCCTACAATGAGCAGTACTTC
TRBD2 | TRBJ2-1 | NA | TRBV24-1 | CATSTSGRLNNEQFF | TGTGCCACCAGTACTAGCGGGAGATTAAACAATGAGCAGTTCTTC
TRBD1 | TRBJ1-1 | NA | TRBV4-3 | CASSRGTGASLNTEAFF | TGCGCCAGCAGCCGCGGGACAGGGGCGTCCCTGAACACTGAAGCTTTCTTT
TRBD2 | TRBJ2-1 | many | TRBV24-1 | CATSDSGTSGANEQFF | TGTGCCACCAGTGATTCCGGGACTAGCGGGGCCAATGAGCAGTTCTTC
NA | TRBJ1-1 | NA | TRBV29-1 | CSAPGSEAFF | TGCAGCGCCCCCGGGTCTGAAGCTTTCTTT
NA | TRBJ2-3 | NA | TRBV20-1 | CSARDPRKRGTDTQYF | TGCAGTGCTAGAGATCCGCGAAAGCGTGGTACAGATACGCAGTATTTT
NA | TRBJ1-2 | NA | TRBV3-1 | CASSPRLRNYGYTF | TGTGCCAGCAGCCCCCGCTTGAGGAACTATGGCTACACCTTC
TRBD2 | TRBJ2-1 | NA | TRBV11-2 | CASSLLTSRDEQFF | TGTGCCAGCAGCTTGTTGACTAGCCGGGATGAGCAGTTCTTC
NA | TRBJ2-5 | NA | TRBV21-1 | CASSKGRRGVLGETQYF | TGTGCCAGCAGCAAAGGACGGCGAGGGGTCCTGGGGGAGACCCAGTACTTC
NA | TRBJ1-2 | NA | TRBV28 | CASRSPGVYGYTF | TGTGCCAGCAGATCGCCGGGCGTCTATGGCTACACCTTC
NA | TRBJ1-2 | few | TRBV7-2 | CASSLGTASYGYTF | TGTGCCAGCAGCTTAGGGACAGCCTCCTATGGCTACACCTTC
TRBD1 | TRBJ2-3 | NA | TRBV4-3 | CASSPIAGGADTQYF | TGCGCCAGCAGCCCCATTGCAGGGGGCGCGGATACGCAGTATTTT
TRBD2 | TRBJ2-1 | few | TRBV15 | CATGIGRLAGVNNEQFF | TGTGCCACCGGGATTGGACGGCTAGCGGGAGTTAACAATGAGCAGTTCTTC
TRBD2 | TRBJ2-7 | NA | TRBV28 | CASSLALADNTYEQYF | TGTGCCAGCAGTTTAGCTCTAGCGGACAACACTTACGAGCAGTACTTC
TRBD2 | TRBJ2-1 | many | TRBV6-5 | CASSYASGSGRWNEQFF | TGTGCCAGCAGTTACGCTAGCGGGAGCGGGAGGTGGAATGAGCAGTTCTTC
NA | TRBJ2-7 | few | TRBV28 | CASSPSPAGQYF | TGTGCCAGCAGTCCGTCACCCGCCGGGCAGTACTTC
NA | TRBJ1-5 | NA | TRBV5-5 | CASSHGISSNQPQHF | TGTGCCAGCAGCCACGGCATAAGTAGCAATCAGCCCCAGCATTTT
NA | TRBJ2-3 | few | TRBV7-3 | CASSLRGPDRSTDTQYF | TGTGCCAGCAGCTTACGCGGCCCCGACAGGAGCACAGATACGCAGTATTTT
NA | TRBJ2-3 | NA | TRBV5-1 | CASSGGFSDTQYF | TGCGCCAGCAGCGGAGGGTTTTCAGATACGCAGTATTTT
NA | TRBJ2-1 | NA | TRBV28 | CASSFSGVSEQFF | TGTGCCAGCAGTTTTTCGGGAGTAAGTGAGCAGTTCTTC
TRBD1 | TRBJ2-7 | NA | TRBV11-3 | CASSGGDRSSYEQYF | TGTGCCAGCAGCGGAGGGGACAGGAGCTCCTACGAGCAGTACTTC
NA | TRBJ1-4 | NA | TRBV6-5 | CASSSSGSANEKLFF | TGTGCCAGCAGCTCTTCCGGCAGCGCTAATGAAAAACTGTTTTTT
TRBD1 | TRBJ1-5 | NA | TRBV12-3/TRBV12-4 | CASSANRDRRPQHF | TGTGCCAGCAGTGCCAACAGGGACAGGCGGCCCCAGCATTTT
NA | TRBJ1-2 | NA | TRBV12-3/TRBV12-4 | CASSLGALGGYTF | TGTGCCAGCAGTTTAGGAGCGCTGGGTGGCTACACCTTC
TRBD1 | TRBJ2-7 | NA | TRBV7-2 | CASSPQGAHEQYF | TGTGCCAGCAGCCCTCAGGGGGCGCACGAGCAGTACTTC
TRBD2 | TRBJ2-5 | NA | TRBV4-1 | CASRKLATNEQYF | TGCGCCAGCAGAAAACTAGCGACCAATGAGCAGTACTTC
NA | TRBJ1-2 | NA | TRBV15 | CATSRDLPSTGYTF | TGTGCCACCAGCAGAGATCTCCCGTCGACCGGCTACACCTTC
TRBD2 | TRBJ2-7 | NA | TRBV2 | CASSRLGTSGYSYGQYF | TGTGCCAGCAGTCGTCTAGGTACTAGCGGGTATTCCTACGGGCAGTACTTC
TRBD2 | TRBJ2-3 | NA | TRBV6-2/TRBV6-3 | CASSLTSGRAYTTDTQYF | TGTGCCAGCAGTTTAACTAGCGGGAGGGCCTATACGACAGATACGCAGTATTTT
TRBD2 | TRBJ2-1 | NA | TRBV7-2 | CASSAGLAVYEQFF | TGTGCCAGCAGCGCGGGACTAGCGGTATACGAGCAGTTCTTC
TRBD2 | TRBJ2-3 | NA | TRBV20-1 | CSARKLAGSTDTQYF | TGCAGTGCTAGGAAGCTAGCGGGGAGCACAGATACGCAGTATTTT
TRBD1 | TRBJ2-5 | NA | TRBV14 | CASSQVRVRQGARETQYF | TGTGCCAGCAGCCAAGTAAGGGTTCGGCAGGGGGCCAGAGAGACCCAGTACTTC
NA | TRBJ2-4 | once | TRBV6-4 | CASSRSDLGNIQYF | TGTGCCAGCAGCCGGTCGGATCTGGGAAACATTCAGTACTTC
NA | TRBJ1-1 | NA | TRBV7-2 | CASSRSVNTEAFF | TGTGCCAGCAGCCGGAGTGTGAACACTGAAGCTTTCTTT
NA | TRBJ2-7 | few | TRBV11-2 | CASSSPRTLPYEQYF | TGTGCCAGCAGCTCCCCCCGGACACTTCCCTACGAGCAGTACTTC
NA | TRBJ2-7 | few | TRBV25-1 | CASSDIDTPYSYEQYF | TGTGCCAGCAGTGATATTGACACACCGTACTCCTACGAGCAGTACTTC
NA | TRBJ2-1 | NA | TRBV11-2 | CASKRVKDSNEQFF | TGTGCCAGCAAAAGGGTTAAAGACTCCAATGAGCAGTTCTTC
NA | TRBJ2-7 | NA | TRBV13 | CASSDQWPGKAQYF | TGTGCCAGCAGCGATCAGTGGCCGGGGAAGGCCCAGTACTTC
NA | TRBJ1-1 | NA | TRBV20-1 | CSARVAYPLNTEAFF | TGCAGTGCTAGAGTAGCATACCCCTTGAACACTGAAGCTTTCTTT